Sequencing of this T cell receptor beta chain was carried out in a study of blood T cell repertoires in COVID-19. CDR1 and CDR2 (germline): ENHRY, SYGVKD. V lost 3 bases and J lost 5, with 13 bases in between. The CDR3 is 14 residues long. Cohort placement rested on clinical history that participants reported themselves. Exposed participants encountered a COVID-19 case during the 2 weeks preceding study entry. Clones were read by immunoSEQ multiplex PCR, and TCRdb kept only the in-frame ones, dropping some. This sample carries over 250,000 clones, 82% of them seen once, and the ten largest clones take roughly 4.7%.

This receptor was identified in a man aged 40-55 years who had been exposed to COVID-19. Sequencing was performed on PBMCs or T cells enriched from blood (not recorded which). The chain combines TRBV10-3 with TRBJ1-2, with D possibly being TRBD1 (5 bases). CDR3 sequence reads: CAISDSGSWYGYTF. The CDR3 DNA is TGTGCCATCAGTGACTCAGGGTCCTGGTATGGCTACACCTTC.